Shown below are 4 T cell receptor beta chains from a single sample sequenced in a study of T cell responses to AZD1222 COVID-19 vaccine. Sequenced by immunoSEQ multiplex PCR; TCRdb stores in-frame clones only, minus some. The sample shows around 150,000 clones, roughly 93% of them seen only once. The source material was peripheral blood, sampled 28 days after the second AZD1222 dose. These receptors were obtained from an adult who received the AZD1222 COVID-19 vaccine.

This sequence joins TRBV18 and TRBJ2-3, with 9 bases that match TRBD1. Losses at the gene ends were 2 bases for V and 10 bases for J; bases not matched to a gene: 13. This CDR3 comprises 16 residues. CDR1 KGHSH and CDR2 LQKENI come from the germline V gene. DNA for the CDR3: TGTGCCAGCTCACCAATAATTTCCGGGACAGGGTTTGCGCAGTATTTT. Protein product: CASSPIISGTGFAQYF.

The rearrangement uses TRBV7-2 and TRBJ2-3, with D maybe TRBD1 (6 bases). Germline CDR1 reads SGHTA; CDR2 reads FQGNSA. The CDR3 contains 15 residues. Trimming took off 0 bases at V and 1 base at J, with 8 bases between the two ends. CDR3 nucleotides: TGTGCCAGCAGCTTAGCGAGACAGGGCACAGATACGCAGTATTTT. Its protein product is CASSLARQGTDTQYF. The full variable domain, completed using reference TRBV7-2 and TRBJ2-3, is GAGVSQSPSNKVTEKGKDVELRCDPISGHTALYWYRQSLGQGLEFLIYFQGNSAPDKSGLPSDRFSAERTGGSVSTLTIQRTQQEDSAVYLCASSLARQGTDTQYFGPGTRLTVL.

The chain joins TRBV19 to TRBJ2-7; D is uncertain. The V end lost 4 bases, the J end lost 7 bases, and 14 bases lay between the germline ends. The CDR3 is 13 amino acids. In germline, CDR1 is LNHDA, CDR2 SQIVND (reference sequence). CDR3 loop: CASSSGSVGEQYF. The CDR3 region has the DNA TGTGCCAGTAGTAGCGGTTCCGTCGGGGAGCAGTACTTC.

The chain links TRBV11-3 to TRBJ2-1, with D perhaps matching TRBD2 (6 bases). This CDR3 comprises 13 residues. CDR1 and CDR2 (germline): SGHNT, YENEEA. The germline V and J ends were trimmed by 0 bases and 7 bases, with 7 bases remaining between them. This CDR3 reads CASSLDGSNEQFF. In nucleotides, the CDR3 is TGTGCCAGCAGCTTAGACGGGAGTAATGAGCAGTTCTTC.